The present T cell receptor (beta chain) was sequenced within a study of T-cell reconstitution after alpha-beta-depleted transplantation in children. Study findings and constraints: Once a year had passed after transplant, T-cell counts and diversity came mostly from newly produced T cells. Several hundred graft clones that had expanded were reportedly the source of alpha-beta T cells about two months after transplant.

This clonotype was counted at least ten times. The antigen is undetermined. The CDR3 loop spans 17 amino acids. In germline, CDR1 is MGHDK, CDR2 SYGVNS. Trimming removed 4 bases at V and 4 bases at J, with 20 bases between. The authors prepared the TCRbeta library with unique molecular identifiers. TCRdb fed the PCR reads into MiXCR, producing one record per CDR3 protein. The sample carries about 98,000 distinct CDR3 sequences, under 25% recorded once. The rearrangement uses TRBV25-1 and TRBJ2-1; D is tentatively TRBD1 or TRBD2 (6 bases each). This sequence was found in a boy aged 2 to 9 with acute lymphoblastic leukemia, due to receive a stem cell transplant. Sequenced material: PBMCs, taken before TCRalphabeta/CD19-depleted stem cell transplant. CDR3 sequence reads: CASSAPGAPSLYNEQFF. The CDR3 DNA follows: TGTGCCAGCAGTGCACCGGGGGCCCCTAGTCTTTACAATGAGCAGTTCTTC.